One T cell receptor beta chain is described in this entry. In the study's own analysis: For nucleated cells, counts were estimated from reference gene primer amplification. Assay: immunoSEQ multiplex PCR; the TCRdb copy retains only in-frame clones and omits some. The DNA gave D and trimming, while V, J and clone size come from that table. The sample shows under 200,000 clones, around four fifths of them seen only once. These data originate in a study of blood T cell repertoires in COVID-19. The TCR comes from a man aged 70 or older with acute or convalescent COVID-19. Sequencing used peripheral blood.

The CDR3 spells CASGIHTGELFF. The CDR3 nucleotides are TGTGCTAGTGGCATCCACACCGGGGAGCTGTTTTTT. The gene calls are TRBV12-5 and TRBJ2-2; D unresolved. Per germline, CDR1 LGHNT and CDR2 FRNRAP. The CDR3 spans 12 residues. The V end was cut by 6 bases, the J end by 3 bases, with 5 bases between.